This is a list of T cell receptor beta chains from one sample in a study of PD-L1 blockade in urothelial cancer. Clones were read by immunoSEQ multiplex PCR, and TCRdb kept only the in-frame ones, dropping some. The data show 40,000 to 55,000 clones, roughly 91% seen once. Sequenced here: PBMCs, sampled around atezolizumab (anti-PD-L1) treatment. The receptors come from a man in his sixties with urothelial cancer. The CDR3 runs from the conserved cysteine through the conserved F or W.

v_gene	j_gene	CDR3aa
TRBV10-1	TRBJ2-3	CASGSRTDTQYF
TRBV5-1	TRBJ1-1	CASSNMEGTEAFF
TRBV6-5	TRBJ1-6	CASSYSPRTVNSPLHF
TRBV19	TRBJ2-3	CASSIGQGLRTDTQYF
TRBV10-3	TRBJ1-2	CAIRPRDNDGYTF
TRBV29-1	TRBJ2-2	CSVAGVTTGELFF
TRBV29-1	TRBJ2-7	CSVVGSYEQYF
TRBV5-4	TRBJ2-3	CASSLGGGRADTQYF
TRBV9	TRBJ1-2	CASSVGGIFYGYTF
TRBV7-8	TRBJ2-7	CASSPPRGDEQYF